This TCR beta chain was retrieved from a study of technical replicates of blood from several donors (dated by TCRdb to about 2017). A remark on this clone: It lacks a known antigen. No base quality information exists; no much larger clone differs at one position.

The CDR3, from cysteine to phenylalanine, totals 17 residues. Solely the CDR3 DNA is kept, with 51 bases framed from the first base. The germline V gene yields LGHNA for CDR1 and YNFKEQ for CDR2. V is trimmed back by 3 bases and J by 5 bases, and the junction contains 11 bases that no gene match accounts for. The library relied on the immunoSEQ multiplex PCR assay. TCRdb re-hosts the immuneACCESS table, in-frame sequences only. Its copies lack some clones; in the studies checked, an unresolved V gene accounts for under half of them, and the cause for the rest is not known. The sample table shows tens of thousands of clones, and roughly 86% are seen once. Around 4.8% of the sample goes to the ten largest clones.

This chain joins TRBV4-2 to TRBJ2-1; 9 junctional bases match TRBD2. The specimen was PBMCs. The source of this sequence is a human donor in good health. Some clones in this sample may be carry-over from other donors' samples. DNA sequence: TGTGCCAGCAGCCAGAACCCGGGACTAGCCCCAGACAATGAGCAGTTCTTC. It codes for CASSQNPGLAPDNEQFF.